These 32 T cell receptor beta chains were all obtained from the same sample, sequenced in a study of T cells after yellow fever vaccination. In TCRdb, the 5' RACE reads were re-called with MiXCR into one record per CDR3 protein. The profile shows about 350,000 distinct CDR3 sequences, around 8.1% of them singletons. The sample consisted of PBMCs, taken more than 35 days after the first yellow fever vaccination. The receptor source for this set is a young man who received the YFV17D yellow fever vaccine.

The chain has TRBV7-3 and TRBJ1-6; the D is unclear. CDR3 size: 16 residues. Germline loops: CDR1 SGHTA, CDR2 FQGTGA. V shed 2 bases and J shed 6 bases, with 14 bases lying between them. CDR3 in amino acids: CASSLPPMLCNSPLHF. The DNA of the CDR3 is TGTGCCAGCAGCTTACCCCCCATGCTTTGTAATTCACCCCTCCACTTT.

The chain links TRBV20-1 to TRBJ2-2, with D possibly matching TRBD1 (6 bases). The CDR3 has 15 amino acids. Germline V gene sequence: CDR1 DFQATT, CDR2 SNEGSKA (reference sequence). V shed 0 bases and J shed 4 bases, with 12 bases lying between them. CDR3 sequence reads: CSARDHGQLTGELFF. The CDR3 DNA follows: TGCAGTGCTAGAGACCACGGACAGCTCACCGGGGAGCTGTTTTTT.

This clonotype was recorded many times. The chain links TRBV12-3 or TRBV12-4 to TRBJ1-1; TRBD1 aligns across 9 bases. This CDR3 spans 13 amino acids. The V segment lost 5 bases and the J segment 11 bases; nucleotides outside the gene matches: 9. CDR3 nucleotide sequence: TGTGCCAGCAGTCAAAACGAACAGGGGGCGGCTTTCTTT. Translating gives CASSQNEQGAAFF.

This clonotype appeared many times. The CDR3 nucleotides are TGTGCCAGCAGTTTTCAAGGGAACTATGGCTACACCTTC. Translating gives CASSFQGNYGYTF. The V gene is TRBV12-3 or TRBV12-4, the J gene TRBJ1-2; D gene uncertain. This CDR3 contains 13 residues. V lost 3 bases, J lost 2 bases, and 7 bases lay in between.

The chain employs TRBV24-1 and TRBJ2-1; 11 bases are shared with TRBD2. Germline CDR1 and CDR2: KGHDR and SFDVKD. This CDR3 spans 15 amino acids. J was trimmed by 8 bases and V by 3 bases; bases with no gene match: 5. The CDR3 DNA reads TGTGCCACCAGTGATCCCGGACTAGCGGGTGATGAGCAGTTCTTC. Its translation: CATSDPGLAGDEQFF.

This clonotype was seen a handful of times. The chain employs TRBV5-1 and TRBJ1-6; D remains unclear. V gave up 1 base and J gave up 5 bases, with 13 bases separating them. CDR1 SGHRS and CDR2 YFSETQ come from the germline V gene. The CDR3 loop spans 16 amino acids. DNA for the CDR3: TGCGCCAGCAGCTTGTCACCGAGGATCGATAATTCACCCCTCCACTTT. This encodes CASSLSPRIDNSPLHF.

A few counts support this clonotype. The chain links TRBV5-4 to TRBJ1-2; D perhaps matches TRBD1 (6 bases). Germline V lookup: CDR1 SGHNT, CDR2 YYREEE (reference sequence). The ends were cut back, 4 bases at V and 11 bases at J, with 12 bases in the middle. This CDR3 comprises 11 residues. CDR3 coding DNA: TGTGCCAGCAGCCTAACAGGGATTTACACCTTC. It yields the protein CASSLTGIYTF. Complete variable domain (other parts from reference TRBV5-4 and TRBJ1-2): ETGVTQSPTHLIKTRGQQVTLRCSSQSGHNTVSWYQQALGQGPQFIFQYYREEENGRGNFPPRFSGLQFPNYSSELNVNALELDDSALYLCASSLTGIYTFGSGTRLTVV.

This clonotype appeared many times. The chain combines TRBV4-2 with TRBJ2-7; D unresolved. V was cut by 0 bases and J by 5 bases, with 11 bases left in between. Germline V gene data show CDR1 as LGHNA and CDR2 as YNFKEQ. This CDR3 spans 14 amino acids. CDR3 nucleotides: TGTGCCAGCAGCCAAGAATGGTCCGTCGACGAGCAGTACTTC. It specifies CASSQEWSVDEQYF.

A few counts support this clonotype. The CDR3 loop is CASGIGELFF. The CDR3 DNA reads TGTGCCAGCGGGATCGGGGAGCTGTTTTTT. The rearrangement links TRBV12-3 or TRBV12-4 to TRBJ2-2; no reliable D call. The CDR3 is 10 residues long. V was cut by 8 bases and J by 7 bases, with 5 bases left in between.

There are a few counts of this clonotype. The V gene is TRBV20-1, the J gene TRBJ2-2; the D is unclear. The V end lost 0 bases, the J end lost 6 bases, and 11 bases lay between the germline ends. Germline V gene sequence: CDR1 DFQATT, CDR2 SNEGSKA (reference sequence). This CDR3 has 14 residues. DNA for the CDR3: TGCAGTGCTAGAGATCCCGTACGTCCCGGGGAGCTGTTTTTT. Translation: CSARDPVRPGELFF.

This clonotype came up many times. The chain employs TRBV25-1 and TRBJ2-1; TRBD1 matches 7 bases. The germline gives CDR1 MGHDK, CDR2 SYGVNS. The junction had 7 bases not matched to a gene; V was cut back by 5 bases and J by 0 bases. This CDR3 comprises 16 residues. The CDR3 is CASSTDRASSYNEQFF. Written as DNA, the CDR3 is TGTGCCAGCAGTACTGACAGGGCCAGCTCCTACAATGAGCAGTTCTTC.

This clonotype was seen a handful of times. V gene TRBV29-1 combines with J gene TRBJ2-5; tentative D call: TRBD2 (7 bases). Germline values: CDR1 SQVTM, CDR2 ANQGSEA. The CDR3 spans 12 residues. Deletions cut 6 bases from V and 6 bases from J, with 14 bases between. CDR3 DNA sequence: TGCAGCGTAGGAGGGGGGGCGAAGACCCAGTACTTC. It yields the protein CSVGGGAKTQYF.

V and J are TRBV6-1 and TRBJ2-7; 8 nucleotides match TRBD1. The trim removed 1 base at V and 6 bases at J, leaving 8 bases unmatched. This CDR3 spans 15 amino acids. CDR1 MNHNS and CDR2 SASEGT come from the germline V gene. The CDR3 sequence: CASSEVVTGAGEQYF. Written as DNA, the CDR3 is TGTGCCAGCAGTGAAGTGGTGACAGGGGCTGGCGAGCAGTACTTC.

The table lists this clonotype with many counts. The V call is TRBV2, the J call TRBJ1-2; unclear D gene. V dropped 3 bases and J dropped 6 bases, with 11 bases sitting between them. Germline V gene lookup returns CDR1 SNHLY and CDR2 FYNNEI. CDR3 length equals 13 residues. This chain's CDR3 is CASSEGQRHGYTF. As DNA, the CDR3 is TGTGCCAGCAGTGAGGGCCAGCGCCATGGCTACACCTTC.

This clonotype has just a few counts. The rearrangement uses TRBV6-5 and TRBJ1-4; 9 bases line up with TRBD1. Germline V CDR1 and CDR2: MNHEY, SVGAGI. Trimming removed 2 bases from V and 5 bases from J; junction bases left unmatched: 3. The CDR3 is made up of 15 amino acids. CDR3 residues: CASSYQTGGNEKLFF. CDR3 DNA sequence: TGTGCCAGCAGTTACCAGACAGGGGGGAATGAAAAACTGTTTTTT.

The chain carries TRBV11-3 and TRBJ2-7, with a tentative D call TRBD2 (5 bases). CDR1 is SGHNT and CDR2 is YENEEA in the germline V gene. This CDR3 comprises 14 residues. The V gene lost 5 bases and the J gene lost 4 bases, with 15 bases spanning the gap. DNA of the CDR3: TGTGCCAGCAGCCCGAGCGCGGAGCGGTACGAGCAGTACTTC. Translation: CASSPSAERYEQYF.

This clonotype appeared a few times. This chain links TRBV7-6 with TRBJ2-7; 8 bases are a match to TRBD1. Germline-derived CDR1 and CDR2 are SGHVS and FNYEAQ. V lost 7 bases to trimming and J lost 2 bases; unmatched junction nucleotides: 7. CDR3 length: 14 residues. This CDR3 is CASNSGGRTYEQYF. CDR3 sequence (DNA): TGTGCCAGCAACTCAGGGGGCAGGACCTACGAGCAGTACTTC.

As for this clonotype: A read error may produce the germline difference seen at one junction end. This chain connects TRBV11-2 to TRBJ2-2, with D possibly being TRBD2 (6 bases). Germline V gene data show CDR1 as SGHAT and CDR2 as FQNNGV. There are 15 residues in the CDR3. The CDR3 nucleotides are TGTGCCAGCAGCTTAGTTCCGGGGGTCACCGGGGAGCCGTTTTTT. It is translated as CASSLVPGVTGEPFF.

This chain joins TRBV29-1 and TRBJ1-1, with no clear D. The CDR3 contains 14 residues. Germline CDR1 and CDR2: SQVTM and ANQGSEA. V gave up 7 bases and J gave up 5 bases, with 20 bases separating them. CDR3 residues: CSAARSSTGTEAFF. The CDR3 region has the DNA TGCAGCGCAGCCCGATCCTCGACGGGGACTGAAGCTTTCTTT.

This clonotype appeared a few times. This rearrangement joins TRBV7-2 to TRBJ2-3; 12 bases are a match to TRBD2. CDR1 is SGHTA, CDR2 FQGNSA, per germline. The CDR3 loop spans 16 amino acids. V dropped 5 bases and J dropped 2; count of bases not matched to a gene: 5. The CDR3 nucleotides read TGTGCCAGCAGCGCCCCTAGCGGGGGGGCCACAGATACGCAGTATTTT. Translated, it gives CASSAPSGGATDTQYF.

The rearrangement uses TRBV20-1 and TRBJ2-6; 8 bases fit TRBD1. Germline assignment: CDR1 DFQATT and CDR2 SNEGSKA (reference sequence). The V and J ends lost 6 bases and 2 bases, in that order; junction bases with no gene match: 6. There are 15 residues in the CDR3. The CDR3 protein is CSASTGVAGANVLTF. The CDR3 region has the DNA TGCAGTGCATCGACAGGGGTAGCTGGGGCCAACGTCCTGACTTTC.

In this sample, this clonotype turned up a few times. The rearrangement joins TRBV12-3 or TRBV12-4 to TRBJ2-7, with 9 positions matching TRBD1. With V trimmed by 5 bases and J by 5 bases, 7 bases remained unmatched. CDR3 length: 14 residues. The CDR3 sequence: CASSIGQGRNEQYF. The CDR3 nucleotides are TGTGCCAGCAGTATCGGACAGGGGCGGAACGAGCAGTACTTC.

The J gene is TRBJ1-2, the V gene TRBV6-5; unclear D gene. In germline, CDR1 is MNHEY, CDR2 SVGAGI. V was pared by 2 bases and J by 4 bases, with 8 bases between. The CDR3 is 13 amino acids. The CDR3 DNA is TGTGCCAGCAGTTACGGACGGACCTATGGCTACACCTTC. As protein: CASSYGRTYGYTF.

This clonotype has more than one count but fewer than ten. V gene TRBV11-2 combines with J gene TRBJ2-6; D possibly corresponds to TRBD1 (6 bases). Trimming cost V 6 bases and J 2 bases, with 14 bases left between them. The CDR3 consists of 16 residues. The germline CDR1 and CDR2 sequences are SGHAT and FQNNGV. The CDR3 DNA reads as TGTGCCAGCAGGTCACCTCGACAGGCTGGGGCCAACGTCCTGACTTTC. Translation gives CASRSPRQAGANVLTF.

V is TRBV7-2 and J is TRBJ2-7; 7 nucleotides align to TRBD2. Germline CDR1 is SGHTA and CDR2 is FQGNSA. J gave up 1 base and V 4 bases, and 7 bases lay outside the gene matches. The length of the CDR3 is 15 residues. CDR3 DNA sequence: TGTGCCAGCAGCTGGACTAGTCTCGGTTCCTACGAGCAGTACTTC. It translates to CASSWTSLGSYEQYF.

This clonotype has more than one count but fewer than ten. The genes are TRBV11-2 and TRBJ2-1; D gene ambiguous. The CDR3 loop spans 12 amino acids. The V gene's germline CDR1 is SGHAT and CDR2 FQNNGV. V was trimmed by 3 bases and J by 12 bases, leaving 12 bases between them. The chain's CDR3 is CASSFPYGGQFF. The CDR3 coding sequence is TGTGCCAGCAGCTTCCCCTATGGTGGGCAGTTCTTC.

This clonotype was seen a few times. The rearrangement links TRBV29-1 to TRBJ2-3; D might be TRBD2 (6 bases). Trimming removed 5 bases at V and 2 bases at J, with 23 bases between. The germline CDR1 and CDR2 sequences are SQVTM and ANQGSEA. The CDR3 consists of 17 residues. The CDR3 DNA follows: TGCAGCGTTCCCAGCGGGCCCAGACTAAACTCCACAGATACGCAGTATTTT. Protein sequence: CSVPSGPRLNSTDTQYF.

The chain carries TRBV12-3 or TRBV12-4 and TRBJ2-7; 12 nucleotides line up with TRBD2. The CDR3 contains 14 residues. V lost 5 bases, J lost 7 bases, and 6 bases stayed unmatched. CDR3 bases: TGTGCCAGCAGTACCTCTAGCGGGGGGGGTGAGCAGTACTTC. It yields the protein CASSTSSGGGEQYF.

This clonotype was counted between two and nine times. The chain couples TRBV7-2 to TRBJ1-2, with a possible D match to TRBD1 (5 bases). The germline V gene encodes CDR1 SGHTA and CDR2 FQGNSA. This CDR3 comprises 16 residues. Trimming removed 5 bases at V and 0 bases at J, with 16 bases between. DNA of the CDR3: TGTGCCAGCAGCCCAAGTGGACACCTAGCTAACTATGGCTACACCTTC. It encodes CASSPSGHLANYGYTF.

This clonotype was seen only a few times. The chain is built from TRBV7-9 and TRBJ1-5; possibly TRBD1 for D (5 bases). Trimming removed 3 bases at V and 5 bases at J, with 11 bases between. The germline gives CDR1 SEHNR, CDR2 FQNEAQ (reference sequence). The CDR3 length is 14 residues. CDR3 region: CASSLGRADQPQHF. The CDR3 nucleotides read TGTGCCAGCAGCTTGGGCAGGGCTGATCAGCCCCAGCATTTT.

In this sample, this clonotype turned up a few times. The chain joins TRBV10-3 to TRBJ2-5, with a weak D call TRBD1 (6 bases). This CDR3 has 13 residues. Germline assignment: CDR1 ENHRY and CDR2 SYGVKD. Trimming shortened V by 10 bases and J by 0 bases, and 12 bases separated the two germline ends. The CDR3 loop is CASSGTNQETQYF. Written as DNA, the CDR3 is TGTGCCAGTTCCGGGACAAACCAAGAGACCCAGTACTTC.

This clonotype showed up just a few times. The chain carries TRBV2 and TRBJ2-3; the D gene is possibly TRBD2 (6 bases). This CDR3 is 13 amino acids long. The germline CDR1 and CDR2 sequences are SNHLY and FYNNEI. Trimming shortened V by 10 bases and J by 1 base, and 12 bases separated the two germline ends. CDR3 sequence reads: CATEWGGTDTQYF. The CDR3 DNA reads as TGTGCCACCGAGTGGGGGGGCACAGATACGCAGTATTTT.